These 14 T cell receptor beta chains were sequenced from one sample in a study of shared clonotypes between healthy human individuals. Libraries were prepared by immunoSEQ multiplex PCR; TCRdb keeps only in-frame clonotypes and omits some of them. The repertoire holds roughly 810,000 clones, with around 96% as singletons. The naive CD8 fraction comprised CD45RO-negative cells positively selected for CCR7 and excluded terminally differentiated effector memory CD45RA+ cells. The sequencing input was naive CD8+ T cells sorted from blood. The receptors originated from a man younger than 40 in good health.

The rearrangement links TRBV12-5 to TRBJ2-7; D is undetermined. The CDR3 has 14 residues. V lost 8 bases and J 0 bases, leaving 14 bases between the germline ends. Germline loops: CDR1 LGHNT, CDR2 FRNRAP. This chain's CDR3 is CASTPPGLSYEQYF. The CDR3, as DNA: TGTGCTAGTACCCCGCCAGGCCTCTCCTACGAGCAGTACTTC. The complete variable domain, with remaining parts taken from reference TRBV12-5 and TRBJ2-7, reads DARVTQTPRHKVTEMGQEVTMRCQPILGHNTVFWYRQTMMQGLELLAYFRNRAPLDDSGMPKDRFSAEMPDATLATLKIQPSEPRDSAVYFCASTPPGLSYEQYFGPGTRLTVT.

The chain combines TRBV7-3 with TRBJ2-2, with D unclear. The CDR3 runs 11 residues. With 1 base removed from V and 7 bases from J, the gap between germline ends came to 1 base. Germline V lookup: CDR1 SGHTA, CDR2 FQGTGA. CDR3 loop: CASSLNGELFF. CDR3 bases: TGTGCCAGCAGCTTAAACGGGGAGCTGTTTTTT. Looking up the rest from reference TRBV7-3 and TRBJ2-2 gives the full variable domain: GAGVSQTPSNKVTEKGKYVELRCDPISGHTALYWYRQSLGQGPEFLIYFQGTGAADDSGLPNDRFFAVRPEGSVSTLKIQRTERGDSAVYLCASSLNGELFFGEGSRLTVL.

The genes are TRBV19 and TRBJ2-1; 9 bases match TRBD2. The CDR3 has 15 residues. J was trimmed by 4 bases and V by 1 base; bases with no gene match: 2. Germline CDR1 LNHDA, CDR2 SQIVND (reference sequence). For the CDR3, the DNA is TGTGCCAGTAGTATAGCTAGCGGGGTTTACAATGAGCAGTTCTTC. Its protein is CASSIASGVYNEQFF.

The J gene is TRBJ2-7, the V gene TRBV29-1; unclear D gene. The V gene's germline CDR1 is SQVTM and CDR2 ANQGSEA. Trimming left V 4 bases short and J 0 bases short, with 7 bases between. The CDR3 is 12 amino acids. DNA of the CDR3: TGCAGCGTTGTTTATAGCTCCTACGAGCAGTACTTC. Its translation: CSVVYSSYEQYF.

V gene TRBV9 combines with J gene TRBJ1-5, with D possibly matching TRBD1 (5 bases). Trimming took 7 bases from V and 0 from J, leaving 14 bases between them. This CDR3 has 15 residues. Germline-derived CDR1 and CDR2 are SGDLS and YYNGEE. In DNA, the CDR3 is TGTGCCAGCTCTCACGAGGGGAATAGCAATCAGCCCCAGCATTTT. Its protein is CASSHEGNSNQPQHF.

V is TRBV9 and J is TRBJ2-2, with 8 nucleotides matching TRBD2. The CDR3 extends over 16 amino acids. The V segment lost 3 bases and the J segment 6 bases; nucleotides outside the gene matches: 10. CDR1 is SGDLS, CDR2 YYNGEE, per germline. The CDR3 protein is CASSAGLADYPGELFF. The CDR3 bases are TGTGCCAGCAGCGCCGGACTAGCTGATTACCCCGGGGAGCTGTTTTTT.

J is TRBJ2-1 and V is TRBV4-1; 8 nucleotides agree with TRBD2. Trimming at V came to 4 bases and at J to 9 bases, leaving 2 bases not matched to a gene. The germline gives CDR1 MGHRA, CDR2 YSYEKL. The CDR3 runs to 12 residues. The CDR3 nucleotides read TGCGCCAGCAGCCCGGGGGGGGCTGAGCAGTTCTTC. It encodes CASSPGGAEQFF.

V and J are TRBV6-5 and TRBJ2-7; D possibly corresponds to TRBD2 (6 bases). V shed 6 bases and J shed 3 bases, with 18 bases lying between them. CDR3 size: 15 residues. Germline V gene lookup returns CDR1 MNHEY and CDR2 SVGAGI. The CDR3 protein is CASRQGPGLGYEQYF. The CDR3 DNA sequence: TGTGCCAGCAGGCAAGGTCCGGGACTCGGCTACGAGCAGTACTTC.

The chain recombines TRBV9 with TRBJ2-6; 13 bases are shared with TRBD2. The CDR3 has 20 residues. Unmatched junction bases numbered 13, after V lost 7 bases and J lost 0 bases. CDR1 is SGDLS, CDR2 YYNGEE, per germline. CDR3 in DNA: TGTGCCAGCCACCAGACCGGGACTAGCGGGATTGGCTCTGGGGCCAACGTCCTGACTTTC. Its protein product is CASHQTGTSGIGSGANVLTF.

The chain joins TRBV28 to TRBJ2-6, with D unclear. The CDR3 sequence is 14 residues long. The V end was cut by 4 bases, the J end by 0 bases, with 4 bases between. CDR1 is MDHEN and CDR2 is SYDVKM in the germline V gene. In DNA form, the CDR3 reads TGTGCCAGCAGTTACCTCTCTGGGGCCAACGTCCTGACTTTC. Its translation is CASSYLSGANVLTF.

This sequence joins TRBV29-1 and TRBJ2-3; 14 nucleotides align to TRBD2. The CDR3 contains 15 residues. Germline loops: CDR1 SQVTM, CDR2 ANQGSEA. The trim removed 4 bases at V and 5 bases at J, leaving 5 bases unmatched. The CDR3 region is CSVGGLAGARDTQYF. Here the CDR3 DNA reads TGCAGCGTTGGGGGACTAGCGGGAGCCAGAGATACGCAGTATTTT.

V gene TRBV7-8 combines with J gene TRBJ2-3, with D perhaps TRBD2 (6 bases). From germline, CDR1 is SGHVS and CDR2 FQNEAQ. This CDR3 spans 12 amino acids. Between the trimmed V and J ends, which lost 5 bases and 3 bases, there was a span of 6 bases. The CDR3 DNA follows: TGTGCCAGCAGCAGCGGGACAGATACGCAGTATTTT. Translation: CASSSGTDTQYF.

This rearrangement joins TRBV4-3 to TRBJ2-1, with 8 bases matching TRBD2. This CDR3 comprises 14 residues. From germline, CDR1 is LGHNA and CDR2 YSLEER. After removal of 0 bases from V and 8 bases from J, the junction contained 3 bases not matched to a gene. The CDR3, as DNA: TGCGCCAGCAGCCAAGATAAACTAGCGGATGAGCAGTTCTTC. It encodes CASSQDKLADEQFF.

The CDR3 region is CASSIVAGTNTEAFF. CDR3 nucleotide sequence: TGTGCCAGTAGTATAGTGGCAGGAACGAACACTGAAGCTTTCTTT. The chain recombines TRBV19 with TRBJ1-1; D unresolved. The CDR3 covers 15 residues. CDR1 is LNHDA and CDR2 is SQIVND in the germline V gene (reference sequence). Trimming removed 1 base from V and 1 base from J, with 10 bases in between.